The clone carrying this TCR beta chain is a singleton in its sample. What it binds is not known. The sample is drawn from a study of vaccination and CD4 T cells after COVID-19. Cultured CD4+ T cell DNA underwent sequencing with the Oncomine TCR Beta short-read assay. Each CDR3 protein gets one entry after TCRdb re-called the PCR reads with MiXCR. Here the sample spans 20,000 or so distinct CDR3 sequences, around 42% being singletons. The V and J ends lost 6 bases and 1 base respectively, with 17 bases between them. Germline V gives CDR1 MNHEY, CDR2 SVGEGT. The CDR3 sequence is 16 residues long. Time point: late sampling 161 to 241 days after vaccination in three convalescent patients. Treatment reported: approximately nine-day PBMC culture with coronavirus spike peptide pools or control peptides (ViraFEST assay).

The receptor comes from a human donor who had recovered from COVID-19. The V call is TRBV6-2 or TRBV6-3, the J call TRBJ2-3, with D possibly matching TRBD1 (6 bases). This specimen consisted of CD4+ T cells from blood, cultured in vitro, obtained about 7 months after SARS-CoV-2 vaccination. CDR3 sequence reads: CASRNPRGIGTDTQYF. The DNA for the CDR3 is TGTGCCAGCAGGAACCCTAGGGGGATAGGCACAGATACGCAGTATTTT.